The table lists the clone carrying this TCR beta chain with many counts. This sample was taken from a study of T cell repertoires in cytomegalovirus infection. The V end was cut by 6 bases, the J end by 3 bases, with 6 bases between. CDR3 length: 11 amino acids. Germline V CDR1 and CDR2: MDHEN, SYDVKM. TCRdb re-analysed the reads in MiXCR, keeping a single row per CDR3 protein. The sample contains 300,000 or so distinct CDR3 sequences, roughly 24% of which appear only once. Sample: PBMCs. This clonotype was sampled from a human donor in good health (CMV status not recorded). Some clones in this sample may be carry-over from other donors' samples. The chain uses TRBV28 and TRBJ2-7; possible D gene TRBD1, 5 bases. CDR3 in amino acids: CASRTVYEQYF. The CDR3 coding sequence is TGTGCCAGCAGGACAGTCTACGAGCAGTACTTC.